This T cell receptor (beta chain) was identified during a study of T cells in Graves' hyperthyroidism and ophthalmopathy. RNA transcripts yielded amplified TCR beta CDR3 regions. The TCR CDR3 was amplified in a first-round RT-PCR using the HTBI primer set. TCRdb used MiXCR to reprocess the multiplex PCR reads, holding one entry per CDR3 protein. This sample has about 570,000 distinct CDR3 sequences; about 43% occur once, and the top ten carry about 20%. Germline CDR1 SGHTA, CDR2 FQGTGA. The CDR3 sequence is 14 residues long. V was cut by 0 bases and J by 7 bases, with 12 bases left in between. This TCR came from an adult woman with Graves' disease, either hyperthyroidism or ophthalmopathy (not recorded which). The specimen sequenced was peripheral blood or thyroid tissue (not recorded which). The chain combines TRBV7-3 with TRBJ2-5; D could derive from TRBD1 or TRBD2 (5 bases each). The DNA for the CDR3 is TGTGCCAGCAGCTTAACGGCGGGCCAGGGGACCCAGTACTTC. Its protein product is CASSLTAGQGTQYF.